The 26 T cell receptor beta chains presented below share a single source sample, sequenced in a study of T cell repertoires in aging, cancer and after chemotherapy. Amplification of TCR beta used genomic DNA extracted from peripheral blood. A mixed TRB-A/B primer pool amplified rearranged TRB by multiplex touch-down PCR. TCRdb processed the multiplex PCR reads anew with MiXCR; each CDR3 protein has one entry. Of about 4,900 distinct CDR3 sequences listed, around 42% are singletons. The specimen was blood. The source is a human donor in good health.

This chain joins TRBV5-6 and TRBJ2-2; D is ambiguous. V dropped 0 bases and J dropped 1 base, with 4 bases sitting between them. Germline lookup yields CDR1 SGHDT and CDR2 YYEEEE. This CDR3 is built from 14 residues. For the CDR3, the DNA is TGTGCCAGCAGCTTGGGGCGGAACACCGGGGAGCTGTTTTTT. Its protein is CASSLGRNTGELFF.

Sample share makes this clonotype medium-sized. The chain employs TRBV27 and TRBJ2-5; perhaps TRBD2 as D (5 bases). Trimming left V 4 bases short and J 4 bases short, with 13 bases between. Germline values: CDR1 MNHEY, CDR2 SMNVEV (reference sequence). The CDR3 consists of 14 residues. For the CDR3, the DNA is TGTGCCAGCAGTTACTCGGGCGGGCGAGAGACCCAGTACTTC. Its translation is CASSYSGGRETQYF.

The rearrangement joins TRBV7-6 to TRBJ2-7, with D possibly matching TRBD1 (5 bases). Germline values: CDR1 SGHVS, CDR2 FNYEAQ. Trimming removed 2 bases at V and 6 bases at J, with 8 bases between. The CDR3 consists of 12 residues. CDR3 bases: TGTGCCAGCAGCTTACCAGGGCTCGAGCAGTACTTC. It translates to CASSLPGLEQYF.

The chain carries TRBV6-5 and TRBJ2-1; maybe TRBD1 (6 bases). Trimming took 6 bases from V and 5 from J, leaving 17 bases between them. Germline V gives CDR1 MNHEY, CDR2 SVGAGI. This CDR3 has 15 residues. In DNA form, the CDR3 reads TGTGCCAGCAGCGGACAGTTCGTAGCGAACAATGAGCAGTTCTTC. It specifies CASSGQFVANNEQFF.

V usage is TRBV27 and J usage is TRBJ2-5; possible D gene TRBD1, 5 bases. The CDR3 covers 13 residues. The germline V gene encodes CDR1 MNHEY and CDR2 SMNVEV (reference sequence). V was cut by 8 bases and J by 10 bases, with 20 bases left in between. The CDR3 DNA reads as TGTGCCAGCCCCCCGTCAGGGCCAAGAGACCAGTACTTC. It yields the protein CASPPSGPRDQYF.

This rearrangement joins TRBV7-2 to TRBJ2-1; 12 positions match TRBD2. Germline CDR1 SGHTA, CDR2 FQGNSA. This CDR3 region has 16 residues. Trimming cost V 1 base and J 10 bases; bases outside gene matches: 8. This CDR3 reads CASSLGTSGAPLEQFF. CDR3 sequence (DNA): TGTGCCAGCAGCTTAGGGACTAGCGGGGCTCCGCTCGAGCAGTTCTTC. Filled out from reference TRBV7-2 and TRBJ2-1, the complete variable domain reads GAGVSQSPSNKVTEKGKDVELRCDPISGHTALYWYRQSLGQGLEFLIYFQGNSAPDKSGLPSDRFSAERTGGSVSTLTIQRTQQEDSAVYLCASSLGTSGAPLEQFFGPGTRLTVL.

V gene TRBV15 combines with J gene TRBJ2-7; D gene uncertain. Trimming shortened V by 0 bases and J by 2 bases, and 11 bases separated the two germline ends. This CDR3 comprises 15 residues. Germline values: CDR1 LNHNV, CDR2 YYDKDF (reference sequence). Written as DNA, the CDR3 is TGTGCCACCAGCAGAGATGCAGGTGCAGCCTACGAGCAGTACTTC. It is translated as CATSRDAGAAYEQYF. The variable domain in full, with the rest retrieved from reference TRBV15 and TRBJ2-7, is DAMVIQNPRYQVTQFGKPVTLSCSQTLNHNVMYWYQQKSSQAPKLLFHYYDKDFNNEADTPDNFQSRRPNTSFCFLDIRSPGLGDTAMYLCATSRDAGAAYEQYFGPGTRLTVT.

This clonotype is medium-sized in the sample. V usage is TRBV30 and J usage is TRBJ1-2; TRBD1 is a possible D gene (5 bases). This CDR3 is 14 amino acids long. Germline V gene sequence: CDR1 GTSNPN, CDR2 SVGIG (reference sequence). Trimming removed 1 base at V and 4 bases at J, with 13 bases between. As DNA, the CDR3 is TGTGCCTGGAGTGAAGGACTTGGGGGCTATGGCTACACCTTC. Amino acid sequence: CAWSEGLGGYGYTF.

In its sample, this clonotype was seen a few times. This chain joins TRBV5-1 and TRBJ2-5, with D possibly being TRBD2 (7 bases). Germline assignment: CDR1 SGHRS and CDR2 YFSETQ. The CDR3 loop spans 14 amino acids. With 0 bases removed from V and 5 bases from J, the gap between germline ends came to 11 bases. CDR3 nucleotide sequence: TGCGCCAGCAGCTTGGGCGGGGGCCAGGAGACCCAGTACTTC. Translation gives CASSLGGGQETQYF. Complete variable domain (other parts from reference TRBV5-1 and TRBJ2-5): KAGVTQTPRYLIKTRGQQVTLSCSPISGHRSVSWYQQTPGQGLQFLFEYFSETQRNKGNFPGRFSGRQFSNSRSEMNVSTLELGDSALYLCASSLGGGQETQYFGPGTRLLVL.

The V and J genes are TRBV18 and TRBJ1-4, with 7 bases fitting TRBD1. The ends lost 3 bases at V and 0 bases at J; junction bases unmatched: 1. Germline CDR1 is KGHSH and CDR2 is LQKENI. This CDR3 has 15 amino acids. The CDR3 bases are TGTGCCAGCTCACCTGGACAGGCAACTAATGAAAAACTGTTTTTT. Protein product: CASSPGQATNEKLFF.

The CDR3 nucleotides are TGTGCCAGCAGTCACCCCGTGGACACCATATATTTT. The encoded protein is CASSHPVDTIYF. The rearrangement joins TRBV12-3 or TRBV12-4 to TRBJ1-3; D is unresolved. Trimming left V 5 bases short and J 8 bases short, with 10 bases between. The CDR3 consists of 12 residues.

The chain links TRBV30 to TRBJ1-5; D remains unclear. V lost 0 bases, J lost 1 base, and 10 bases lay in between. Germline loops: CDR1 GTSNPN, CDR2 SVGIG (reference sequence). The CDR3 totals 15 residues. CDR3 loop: CAWSVAVRSNQPQHF. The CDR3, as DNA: TGTGCCTGGAGTGTGGCAGTTAGGAGCAATCAGCCCCAGCATTTT. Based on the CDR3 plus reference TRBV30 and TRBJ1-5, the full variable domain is SQTIHQWPATLVQPVGSPLSLECTVEGTSNPNLYWYRQAAGRGLQLLFYSVGIGQISSEVPQNLSASRPQDRQFILSSKKLLLSDSGFYLCAWSVAVRSNQPQHFGDGTRLSIL.

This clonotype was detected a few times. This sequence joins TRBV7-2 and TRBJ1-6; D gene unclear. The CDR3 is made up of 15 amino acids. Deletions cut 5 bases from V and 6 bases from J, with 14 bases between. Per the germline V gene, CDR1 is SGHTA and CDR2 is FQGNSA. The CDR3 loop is CASSPRVGSNSPLHF. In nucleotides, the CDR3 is TGTGCCAGCAGCCCGAGGGTAGGGTCTAATTCACCCCTCCACTTT.

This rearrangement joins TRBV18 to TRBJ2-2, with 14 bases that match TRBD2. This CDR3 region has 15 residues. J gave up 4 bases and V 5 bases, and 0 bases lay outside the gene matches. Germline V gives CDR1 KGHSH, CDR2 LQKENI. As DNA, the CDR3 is TGTGCCAGCTCAGGGACTAGCGGGAGCACCGGGGAGCTGTTTTTT. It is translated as CASSGTSGSTGELFF.

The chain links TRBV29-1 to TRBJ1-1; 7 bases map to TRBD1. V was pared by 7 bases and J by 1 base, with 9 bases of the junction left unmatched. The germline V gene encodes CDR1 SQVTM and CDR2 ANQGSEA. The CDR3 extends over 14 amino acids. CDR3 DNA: TGCAGCGCCTGCCTCGGGACAGCGAACACTGAAGCTTTCTTT. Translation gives CSACLGTANTEAFF.

The CDR3 spells CASSLASGSYGYTF. In DNA form, the CDR3 reads TGTGCCAGCAGCTTAGCCTCAGGGAGCTATGGCTACACCTTC. V usage is TRBV7-6 and J usage is TRBJ1-2; weak D call: TRBD1 (5 bases). Looked up from germline, CDR1 is SGHVS and CDR2 is FNYEAQ. The V end lost 0 bases, the J end lost 4 bases, and 9 bases lay between the germline ends. The CDR3 length is 14 residues.

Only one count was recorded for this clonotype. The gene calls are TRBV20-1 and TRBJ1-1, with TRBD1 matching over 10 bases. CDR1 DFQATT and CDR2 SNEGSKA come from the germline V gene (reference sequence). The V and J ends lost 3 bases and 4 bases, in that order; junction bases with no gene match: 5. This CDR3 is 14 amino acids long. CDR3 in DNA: TGCAGTGCTAGGACAGGGGGCCCGGTCACTGAAGCTTTCTTT. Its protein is CSARTGGPVTEAFF.

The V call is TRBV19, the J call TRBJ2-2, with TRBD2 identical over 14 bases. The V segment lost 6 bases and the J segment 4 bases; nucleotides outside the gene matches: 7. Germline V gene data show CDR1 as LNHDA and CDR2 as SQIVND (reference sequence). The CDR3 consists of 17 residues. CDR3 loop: CASRPGTSGRGTGELFF. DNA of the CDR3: TGTGCCAGTAGGCCCGGGACTAGCGGGAGAGGCACCGGGGAGCTGTTTTTT.

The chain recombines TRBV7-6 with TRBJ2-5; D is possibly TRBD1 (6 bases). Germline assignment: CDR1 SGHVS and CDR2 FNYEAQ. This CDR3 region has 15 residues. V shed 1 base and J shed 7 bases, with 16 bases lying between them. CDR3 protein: CASSLGDIRKVTQYF. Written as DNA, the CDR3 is TGTGCCAGCAGCTTAGGGGACATCCGGAAGGTGACCCAGTACTTC. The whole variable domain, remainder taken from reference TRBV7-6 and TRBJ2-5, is GAGVSQSPRYKVTKRGQDVALRCDPISGHVSLYWYRQALGQGPEFLTYFNYEAQQDKSGLPNDRFSAERPEGSISTLTIQRTEQRDSAMYRCASSLGDIRKVTQYFGPGTRLLVL.

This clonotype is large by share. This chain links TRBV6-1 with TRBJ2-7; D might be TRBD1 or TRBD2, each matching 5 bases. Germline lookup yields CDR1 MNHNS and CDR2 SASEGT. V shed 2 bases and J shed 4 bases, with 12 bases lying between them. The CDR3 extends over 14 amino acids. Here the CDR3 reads CASSELGETYEQYF. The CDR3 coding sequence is TGTGCCAGCAGTGAACTGGGGGAGACATACGAGCAGTACTTC.

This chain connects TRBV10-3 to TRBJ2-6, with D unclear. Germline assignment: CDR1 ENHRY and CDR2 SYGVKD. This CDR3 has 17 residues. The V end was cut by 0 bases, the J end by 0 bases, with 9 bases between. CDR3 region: CAISESPQISGANVLTF. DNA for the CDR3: TGTGCCATCAGTGAGTCGCCACAGATCTCTGGGGCCAACGTCCTGACTTTC.

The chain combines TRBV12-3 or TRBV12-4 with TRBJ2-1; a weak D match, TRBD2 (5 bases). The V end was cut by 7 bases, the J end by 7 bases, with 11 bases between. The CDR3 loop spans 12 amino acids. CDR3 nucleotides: TGTGCCAGCACCGTGGCGGGTAATGAGCAGTTCTTC. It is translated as CASTVAGNEQFF.

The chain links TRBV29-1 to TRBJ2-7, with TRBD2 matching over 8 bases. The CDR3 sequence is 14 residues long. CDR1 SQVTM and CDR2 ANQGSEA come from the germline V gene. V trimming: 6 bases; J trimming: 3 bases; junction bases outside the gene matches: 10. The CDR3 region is CSVGLAGYVYEQYF. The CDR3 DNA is TGCAGCGTGGGGCTAGCGGGCTATGTCTACGAGCAGTACTTC.

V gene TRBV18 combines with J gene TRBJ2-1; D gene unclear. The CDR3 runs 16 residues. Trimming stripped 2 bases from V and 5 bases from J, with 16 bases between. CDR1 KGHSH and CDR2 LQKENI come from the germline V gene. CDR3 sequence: CASSPFETGEDNEQFF. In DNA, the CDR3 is TGTGCCAGCTCACCATTCGAGACTGGAGAGGACAATGAGCAGTTCTTC.

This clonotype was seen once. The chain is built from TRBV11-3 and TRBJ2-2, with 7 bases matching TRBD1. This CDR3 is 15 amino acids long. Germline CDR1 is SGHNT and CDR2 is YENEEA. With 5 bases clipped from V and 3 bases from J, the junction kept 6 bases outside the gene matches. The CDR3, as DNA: TGTGCCAGCAGCCGCAGACAGGGCGACACCGGGGAGCTGTTTTTT. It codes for CASSRRQGDTGELFF.

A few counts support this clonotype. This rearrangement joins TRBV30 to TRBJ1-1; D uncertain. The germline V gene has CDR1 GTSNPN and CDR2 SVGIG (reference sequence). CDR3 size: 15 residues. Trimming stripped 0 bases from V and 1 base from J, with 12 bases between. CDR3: CAWSVTTKTNTEAFF. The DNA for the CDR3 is TGTGCCTGGAGTGTAACTACAAAAACGAACACTGAAGCTTTCTTT.